The 29 T cell receptor beta chains below were found in one sample sequenced in a study of blood T cells in healthy people across ages. A sample-barcoded 5' primer and a J-beta primer mix were used in a second PCR of roughly 6 to 11 cycles. TCRdb processed the 5' RACE reads anew with MiXCR; each CDR3 protein has one entry. The table includes hundreds of thousands of distinct CDR3 sequences, about 43% detected once. Material: blood. Receptors were obtained from an elderly man in good health.

This chain uses TRBV6-5 with TRBJ1-6; D uncertain. V lost 0 bases and J 6 bases, leaving 15 bases between the germline ends. This CDR3 has 17 residues. CDR1 and CDR2 (germline): MNHEY, SVGAGI. The CDR3, as DNA: TGTGCCAGCAGTTACTCTGCTATCACTGGATCTAATTCACCCCTCCACTTT. Translating gives CASSYSAITGSNSPLHF.

This chain uses TRBV20-1 with TRBJ2-4; 8 bases match TRBD2. The tail of the sequence fits TRBJ2-7 better, so the J call may be wrong. The CDR3 is made up of 15 amino acids. Germline V lookup: CDR1 DFQATT, CDR2 SNEGSKA (reference sequence). The CDR3 loop is CSVSIPGLGAYEQYF. The CDR3, as DNA: TGCAGTGTTAGTATACCGGGACTAGGGGCCTACGAGCAGTACTTC.

CDR3 residues: CASSQDVHRQETQYF. The CDR3 DNA follows: TGCGCCAGCAGCCAAGATGTACACAGACAAGAGACCCAGTACTTC. This chain joins TRBV4-3 and TRBJ2-5; D ambiguous. V was clipped by 0 bases and J by 2 bases, with 10 bases between them. Germline CDR1 is LGHNA and CDR2 is YSLEER. The CDR3 extends over 15 amino acids.

This clonotype has ten or more counts. The chain has TRBV3-1 and TRBJ1-2; a weak D match, TRBD1 (5 bases). V gave up 3 bases and J gave up 7 bases, with 18 bases separating them. The CDR3 is 15 residues long. Germline V CDR1 and CDR2: LGHDT, YNNKEL (reference sequence). The CDR3 region has the DNA TGTGCCAGCAGCCAGAACCTTGGGAACCAGGGTGGCTACACCTTC. Protein product: CASSQNLGNQGGYTF.

This clonotype has more than one count but fewer than ten. The chain has TRBV29-1 and TRBJ1-5; D not resolved. Trimming stripped 7 bases from V and 2 bases from J, with 9 bases between. The CDR3 runs 12 residues. Germline loops: CDR1 SQVTM, CDR2 ANQGSEA. The CDR3 loop reads CSASMGNQPQHF. The CDR3 bases are TGCAGCGCCTCGATGGGCAATCAGCCCCAGCATTTT.

The CDR3 sequence: CASSVGVAYNNEQFF. In DNA, the CDR3 is TGTGCCAGCAGCGTAGGAGTAGCTTACAACAATGAGCAGTTCTTC. This chain uses TRBV9 with TRBJ2-1; D is unresolved. CDR1 SGDLS and CDR2 YYNGEE come from the germline V gene. The CDR3 spans 15 residues. With 0 bases removed from V and 5 bases from J, the gap between germline ends came to 12 bases.

The chain recombines TRBV7-6 with TRBJ2-3, with TRBD2 matching over 12 bases. V trimming: 5 bases; J trimming: 2 bases; junction bases outside the gene matches: 11. Germline CDR1 SGHVS, CDR2 FNYEAQ. The CDR3 is 18 residues long. CDR3 residues: CASSPGLAGHPSTDTQYF. CDR3 DNA: TGTGCCAGCAGCCCAGGACTAGCGGGGCATCCTTCCACAGATACGCAGTATTTT.

The V and J genes are TRBV15 and TRBJ2-2; D is unclear. The V gene lost 1 base and the J gene lost 6 bases, with 6 bases spanning the gap. The germline V gene encodes CDR1 LNHNV and CDR2 YYDKDF (reference sequence). The CDR3 spans 13 residues. CDR3 region: CATSRVPSGELFF. The CDR3 DNA sequence: TGTGCCACCAGCAGAGTACCGTCCGGGGAGCTGTTTTTT.

The genes are TRBV27 and TRBJ2-1; no clear D. CDR3 length: 14 amino acids. Trimming cost V 0 bases and J 8 bases, with 11 bases left between them. CDR1 is MNHEY and CDR2 is SMNVEV in the germline V gene (reference sequence). The CDR3 DNA reads TGTGCCAGCAGTTTATCGTTTCGGATCGATGAGCAGTTCTTC. Amino acids: CASSLSFRIDEQFF.

CDR3 amino acids: CASTPRAGKNGYTF. CDR3 nucleotides: TGTGCCAGCACCCCGAGGGCAGGGAAGAATGGCTACACCTTC. The chain employs TRBV3-1 and TRBJ1-2; perhaps TRBD1 as D (5 bases). This CDR3 is built from 14 residues. Germline CDR1 is LGHDT and CDR2 is YNNKEL (reference sequence). Between the trimmed V and J ends, which lost 7 bases and 6 bases, there was a span of 18 bases.

This clonotype has more than one count but fewer than ten. The chain employs TRBV27 and TRBJ2-1; 7 nucleotides agree with TRBD1. The germline V gene has CDR1 MNHEY and CDR2 SMNVEV (reference sequence). The CDR3 has 15 residues. V was clipped by 5 bases and J by 4 bases; unmatched bases: 8. The CDR3 loop reads CASSTSRDSYNEQFF. The CDR3 region has the DNA TGTGCCAGCAGTACGTCCCGGGACAGTTACAATGAGCAGTTCTTC.

J is TRBJ2-2 and V is TRBV20-1, with D perhaps matching TRBD1 (5 bases). Looked up from germline, CDR1 is DFQATT and CDR2 is SNEGSKA (reference sequence). Trimming pared 3 bases from V and 4 bases from J, leaving 21 bases between. The length of the CDR3 is 17 residues. The CDR3 protein is CSASKGYSRKPTGELFF. The CDR3 coding sequence is TGCAGTGCTAGTAAGGGGTACAGCAGGAAACCCACCGGGGAGCTGTTTTTT.

This clonotype was seen at least ten times. The chain combines TRBV12-3 or TRBV12-4 with TRBJ1-1; possibly TRBD1 for D (5 bases). The CDR3 extends over 14 amino acids. Trimming took 1 base from V and 5 from J, leaving 11 bases between them. CDR3 DNA: TGTGCCAGCAGTTTAGATAGGGGAACGACTGAAGCTTTCTTT. Residues: CASSLDRGTTEAFF.

This clonotype was recorded only once. Just one base apart from a much larger clone, this may be a read error. V gene TRBV7-8 combines with J gene TRBJ2-7; 8 bases agree with TRBD2. The CDR3 is 16 amino acids. The germline gives CDR1 SGHVS, CDR2 FQNEAQ. The DNA for the CDR3 is TGTGCCATCAGCTTAGGAGCGGGGGCCCTTGTGAACGAGCAGTACTTC. Translation gives CAISLGAGALVNEQYF.

This sequence joins TRBV6-2 or TRBV6-3 and TRBJ2-1; 13 bases are a match to TRBD2. From germline, CDR1 is MNHEY and CDR2 SVGEGT. CDR3 size: 12 residues. Losses at the gene ends were 5 bases for V and 14 bases for J; bases not matched to a gene: 3. The CDR3 DNA is TGTGCCAGCAGTGGGACTAGCGGGATAGAGTTCTTC. Protein sequence: CASSGTSGIEFF.

The CDR3: CAISVGSQETQYF. CDR3 sequence (DNA): TGTGCCATCAGTGTAGGTTCTCAAGAGACCCAGTACTTC. The chain combines TRBV10-3 with TRBJ2-5; D not resolved. CDR3 length: 13 amino acids. Germline V lookup: CDR1 ENHRY, CDR2 SYGVKD. V was clipped by 4 bases and J by 2 bases, with 8 bases between them.

This chain uses TRBV7-9 with TRBJ1-2, with 8 bases identical to TRBD1. The CDR3 runs to 16 residues. CDR1 is SEHNR and CDR2 is FQNEAQ in the germline V gene (reference sequence). Trimming removed 0 bases from V and 2 bases from J; junction bases left unmatched: 5. This CDR3 reads CASSLAAQGGNYGYTF. CDR3 DNA: TGTGCCAGCAGCTTAGCAGCACAGGGGGGCAACTATGGCTACACCTTC.

This clonotype was observed a single time. A read error is possible here, since a much larger clone lies one base away. This chain joins TRBV3-1 and TRBJ2-3; a possible D gene is TRBD1 (5 bases). The CDR3 is made up of 13 amino acids. The germline V gene encodes CDR1 LGHDT and CDR2 YNNKEL (reference sequence). The CDR3 nucleotides are TGTGCCACCAGCCACAGGAACACAGATACGCAGTATTTT. It encodes CATSHRNTDTQYF.

This clonotype has only a few counts. The gene calls are TRBV2 and TRBJ2-5, with D unclear. Germline-derived CDR1 and CDR2 are SNHLY and FYNNEI. The CDR3 runs 13 residues. Deletions cut 8 bases from V and 5 bases from J, with 15 bases between. CDR3: CASQIVRRETQYF. The CDR3 region has the DNA TGTGCCAGCCAGATCGTAAGAAGGGAGACCCAGTACTTC.

This clonotype was seen a handful of times. The chain uses TRBV20-1 and TRBJ2-1; D remains unclear. The germline V gene has CDR1 DFQATT and CDR2 SNEGSKA (reference sequence). The CDR3 covers 12 residues. The V gene lost 5 bases and the J gene lost 7 bases, with 12 bases spanning the gap. The CDR3 DNA reads TGCAGTGCTCCCCCTAGGAAAAATGAGCAGTTCTTC. This encodes CSAPPRKNEQFF.

On this clonotype itself: A read error may be the cause here, since a much bigger clone is one base away. V and J are TRBV29-1 and TRBJ2-3; a possible D gene is TRBD1 (5 bases). Trimming stripped 7 bases from V and 2 bases from J, with 7 bases between. The CDR3 contains 11 residues. The germline gives CDR1 SQVTM, CDR2 ANQGSEA. The CDR3 coding sequence is TGCAGCGGGGGCACCACAGATACGCAGTATTTT. Protein sequence: CSGGTTDTQYF.

The gene calls are TRBV3-1 and TRBJ1-2, with 10 bases identical to TRBD1. Germline CDR1 and CDR2: LGHDT and YNNKEL (reference sequence). CDR3 size: 14 residues. The V segment lost 7 bases and the J segment 2 bases; nucleotides outside the gene matches: 4. CDR3 loop: CASTLGQGNYGYTF. DNA of the CDR3: TGTGCCAGCACCCTGGGACAGGGGAACTATGGCTACACCTTC.

This clonotype was observed a single time. A read error may explain this, as a much larger clone is one base away. This rearrangement joins TRBV29-1 to TRBJ2-5; TRBD2 aligns across 7 bases. The CDR3 has 15 amino acids. The germline gives CDR1 SQVTM, CDR2 ANQGSEA. The trim removed 5 bases at V and 5 bases at J, leaving 14 bases unmatched. This chain's CDR3 is CSVLASGLARETQYF. The CDR3, as DNA: TGCAGCGTTCTAGCTAGCGGACTCGCGAGGGAGACCCAGTACTTC.

In its sample, this clonotype was seen many times. This chain joins TRBV27 and TRBJ2-5; TRBD1 is a possible D gene (6 bases). Germline V CDR1 and CDR2: MNHEY, SMNVEV (reference sequence). V was shortened by 1 base and J by 1 base, with 13 bases between the two germline ends. The CDR3 length is 16 residues. Written as DNA, the CDR3 is TGTGCCAGCAGTTTATACACCGCAGGGGCCCAAGAGACCCAGTACTTC. This encodes CASSLYTAGAQETQYF.

This clonotype appeared many times. The chain is built from TRBV20-1 and TRBJ2-7; 13 nucleotides line up with TRBD2. CDR1 is DFQATT, CDR2 SNEGSKA, per germline (reference sequence). CDR3 length: 14 residues. After removal of 6 bases from V and 6 bases from J, the junction contained 8 bases not matched to a gene. In DNA, the CDR3 is TGCAGTGCCCGAGGACTAGCGGGAGCCGGCGAGCAGTACTTC. Translated: CSARGLAGAGEQYF.

This clonotype was counted ten times or more. The chain recombines TRBV6-1 with TRBJ2-3; 7 bases map to TRBD1. The germline V gene encodes CDR1 MNHNS and CDR2 SASEGT. The V gene end was trimmed by 4 bases and the J gene end by 2 bases; junction bases not matched to a gene: 3. The CDR3 extends over 14 amino acids. The CDR3 coding sequence is TGTGCCAGCAGTGGGGACAGCCTCACAGATACGCAGTATTTT. Its protein is CASSGDSLTDTQYF.

The chain is built from TRBV14 and TRBJ1-6; no clear D gene. CDR1 SGHDN and CDR2 FVKESK come from the germline V gene. The CDR3 is made up of 18 amino acids. V was cut by 1 base and J by 0 bases, with 13 bases left in between. The CDR3: CASSQATEGDSYNSPLHF. The CDR3 nucleotides read TGTGCCAGCAGCCAAGCGACGGAGGGCGACTCCTATAATTCACCCCTCCACTTT.

This chain links TRBV29-1 with TRBJ2-7, with TRBD1 identical over 7 bases. Germline V gene data show CDR1 as SQVTM and CDR2 as ANQGSEA. V dropped 4 bases and J dropped 0; count of bases not matched to a gene: 6. There are 14 residues in the CDR3. The CDR3 region has the DNA TGCAGCGTTGTGGGGGACAGAGGCTCCTACGAGCAGTACTTC. Translating it yields CSVVGDRGSYEQYF.

The rearrangement links TRBV14 to TRBJ2-5; TRBD1 agrees at 9 bases. The V segment lost 3 bases and the J segment 7 bases; nucleotides outside the gene matches: 9. CDR1 SGHDN and CDR2 FVKESK come from the germline V gene. The CDR3 has 15 amino acids. The CDR3 DNA follows: TGTGCCAGCAGCCAGGATACAGGGGGCAGTTGGACCCAGTACTTC. It translates to CASSQDTGGSWTQYF.